This TCR beta chain emerged from a study of preoperative IRX-2 immunotherapy in early breast cancer. Described treatment: preoperative locoregional IRX-2 cytokine immunotherapy. Samples came from a phase Ib trial of preoperative locoregional IRX-2 cytokine immunotherapy. CDR1 is GTSNPN, CDR2 SVGIG, per germline (reference sequence). V lost 6 bases and J 8 bases, leaving 19 bases between the germline ends. This CDR3 contains 14 residues. TCRdb keeps only in-frame clones here, not all; method: immunoSEQ multiplex PCR. This sample has approximately 27,000 clones, with roughly four fifths found just once.

The starting material was lymph node tissue, obtained after IRX-2 immunotherapy. The rearrangement links TRBV30 to TRBJ1-4; possibly TRBD1 for D (6 bases). The TCR originated in a human donor with breast cancer. CDR3 in DNA: TGTGCCTGTCCGACGAGCGGCAGGGGAGAAAAACTGTTTTTT. Its protein product is CACPTSGRGEKLFF. The variable domain in full, with the rest retrieved from reference TRBV30 and TRBJ1-4, is SQTIHQWPATLVQPVGSPLSLECTVEGTSNPNLYWYRQAAGRGLQLLFYSVGIGQISSEVPQNLSASRPQDRQFILSSKKLLLSDSGFYLCACPTSGRGEKLFFGSGTQLSVL.